Listed below are T cell receptor beta chains from one sample, sequenced in a study of shared clonotypes between healthy human individuals. Repertoires were generated with immunoSEQ multiplex PCR, while TCRdb's copy carries only in-frame clones and drops some. Of under 2,500,000 clones in the sample, 90% to 96% were seen once. The specimen was naive CD4+ T cells sorted from blood. The receptors come from a man aged 18 to 35 in good health. The CDR3 runs from the conserved cysteine through the conserved F or W. A D gene is named only where the DNA matches it firmly. Not every row has a clone size; where given, it reads once, few, many or a size class.

TRBV5-4	.	TRBJ2-3	TRBD2	CASSLTSGRVTDTQYF	TGTGCCAGCAGCTTGACTAGCGGGAGGGTCACAGATACGCAGTATTTT
TRBV18	.	TRBJ1-5	TRBD1	CASSPQTGINQPQHF	TGTGCCAGCTCACCACAGACAGGGATCAATCAGCCCCAGCATTTT
TRBV18	.	TRBJ1-1	.	CASLSARNTEAFF	TGTGCCAGCTTATCAGCACGGAACACTGAAGCTTTCTTT
TRBV5-1	once	TRBJ2-1	.	CASSSQGYSYNEQFF	TGCGCCAGCAGCTCCCAGGGGTACTCCTACAATGAGCAGTTCTTC
TRBV5-1	.	TRBJ2-2	TRBD1	CASSPSGDSPGGELFF	TGCGCCAGCAGCCCTTCCGGGGACAGTCCGGGCGGGGAGCTGTTTTTT
TRBV5-6	.	TRBJ2-3	TRBD2	CASSLPGGPRDTQYF	TGTGCCAGCAGCTTGCCGGGGGGGCCGAGAGATACGCAGTATTTT
TRBV19	.	TRBJ1-5	.	CASSIPLGSNQPQHF	TGTGCCAGTAGTATTCCGCTTGGTAGCAATCAGCCCCAGCATTTT
TRBV29-1	.	TRBJ2-2	.	CSVGFSSVPTGELFF	TGCAGCGTTGGATTTTCAAGCGTACCTACCGGGGAGCTGTTTTTT
TRBV2	.	TRBJ2-7	.	CASSDKGRYEQYF	TGTGCCAGCAGTGACAAGGGTCGGTACGAGCAGTACTTC
TRBV28	.	TRBJ2-7	.	CASSLLGRDYEQYF	TGTGCCAGCAGTTTATTAGGCAGAGATTACGAGCAGTACTTC
TRBV11-2	.	TRBJ2-7	TRBD2	CASNPSGTSGTEQYF	TGTGCCAGCAATCCATCCGGGACTAGCGGAACCGAGCAGTACTTC
TRBV6-5	.	TRBJ1-2	.	CASSYRSDRFYGYTF	TGTGCCAGCAGTTATCGATCCGACAGGTTCTATGGCTACACCTTC
TRBV7-8	.	TRBJ1-4	.	CASSPRAGQTNEKLFF	TGTGCCAGCAGCCCGAGGGCAGGGCAAACTAATGAAAAACTGTTTTTT
TRBV30	.	TRBJ1-6	.	CAWSPSDSPLHF	TGTGCCTGGAGTCCCTCAGATTCACCCCTCCACTTT
TRBV27	.	TRBJ1-2	TRBD1	CASTPRQGSGYTF	TGTGCCAGCACTCCCCGACAGGGTAGTGGCTACACCTTC
TRBV30	.	TRBJ1-2	.	CAWSVGGPGYGYTF	TGTGCCTGGAGTGTAGGGGGGCCGGGTTATGGCTACACCTTC
TRBV6-5	.	TRBJ2-2	TRBD1	CASSYIRGRDTGELFF	TGTGCCAGCAGTTACATCAGGGGGCGCGACACCGGGGAGCTGTTTTTT
TRBV6-6	.	TRBJ2-7	.	CASSYRQVPYEQYF	TGTGCCAGCAGTTACCGGCAGGTACCCTACGAGCAGTACTTC
TRBV30	few	TRBJ1-6	TRBD1	CAWSGTGDSPLHF	TGTGCCTGGAGCGGGACAGGGGATTCACCCCTCCACTTT
TRBV2	.	TRBJ2-1	TRBD1	CASNERGQGYNEQFF	TGTGCCAGCAATGAACGGGGACAGGGATACAATGAGCAGTTCTTC
TRBV7-9	.	TRBJ2-3	.	CASSSGQRGTDTQYF	TGTGCCAGCAGCTCAGGGCAGCGGGGCACAGATACGCAGTATTTT
TRBV5-1	.	TRBJ2-3	TRBD2	CASSNSAGFIADTQYF	TGCGCCAGCAGCAATTCAGCGGGGTTTATTGCAGATACGCAGTATTTT
TRBV7-2	.	TRBJ1-2	TRBD1	CASSYQDRGYGYTF	TGTGCCAGCAGCTACCAGGACAGGGGCTATGGCTACACCTTC